What follows are 8 T cell receptor beta chains derived from one specimen sequenced in a study of cytomegalovirus exposure and HLA in healthy donors. PCR was performed using 60 Vbeta and 13 Jbeta primers. Profiled with immunoSEQ multiplex PCR; TCRdb holds only in-frame clones, not every one. The sample carries about 190,000 clones, just under 75% recorded once. Sequenced: PBMCs. The receptors were gathered from a man aged 25-45 years in good health and CMV-seropositive.

The chain uses TRBV11-2 and TRBJ2-7; no clear D gene. Trimming shortened V by 2 bases and J by 0 bases, and 11 bases separated the two germline ends. Germline CDR1 is SGHAT and CDR2 is FQNNGV. The length of the CDR3 is 15 residues. The CDR3 nucleotides read TGTGCCAGCAGCTTACTCCCGAGAAGCTCCTACGAGCAGTACTTC. This sequence encodes CASSLLPRSSYEQYF. Full variable domain (remainder filled in from reference TRBV11-2 and TRBJ2-7): EAGVAQSPRYKIIEKRQSVAFWCNPISGHATLYWYQQILGQGPKLLIQFQNNGVVDDSQLPKDRFSAERLKGVDSTLKIQPAKLEDSAVYLCASSLLPRSSYEQYFGPGTRLTVT.

V is TRBV2 and J is TRBJ2-3; D perhaps matches TRBD2 (5 bases). V was trimmed by 2 bases and J by 0 bases, leaving 6 bases between them. This CDR3 region has 14 residues. Germline values: CDR1 SNHLY, CDR2 FYNNEI. CDR3 in amino acids: CASSETRSTDTQYF. CDR3 in DNA: TGTGCCAGCAGTGAAACTAGAAGCACAGATACGCAGTATTTT.

This clone occurred a few times. This chain links TRBV18 with TRBJ2-1; 9 bases fit TRBD1. CDR1 is KGHSH and CDR2 is LQKENI in the germline V gene. This CDR3 spans 15 amino acids. The junction had 9 bases not matched to a gene; V was cut back by 2 bases and J by 10 bases. CDR3 sequence: CASSPGQGYNEEQFF. The CDR3 DNA follows: TGTGCCAGCTCACCAGGACAGGGGTACAATGAGGAGCAGTTCTTC.

This chain uses TRBV6-5 with TRBJ1-1; D gene uncertain. This CDR3 spans 14 amino acids. The germline V gene encodes CDR1 MNHEY and CDR2 SVGAGI. Trimming left V 2 bases short and J 2 bases short, with 9 bases between. This CDR3 is CASSYREVNTEAFF. The CDR3 DNA is TGTGCCAGCAGTTACAGGGAGGTTAACACTGAAGCTTTCTTT.

The chain employs TRBV5-1 and TRBJ2-3; D may be TRBD2 (5 bases). This CDR3 is 16 amino acids long. The V gene's germline CDR1 is SGHRS and CDR2 YFSETQ. Trimming stripped 0 bases from V and 5 bases from J, with 16 bases between. The CDR3 DNA reads as TGCGCCAGCAGCTTGGCCCCCGGGAACGACCGAGATACGCAGTATTTT. Its protein product is CASSLAPGNDRDTQYF.

CDR3: CASSVAGGGFTGELFF. The DNA for the CDR3 is TGTGCCAGCAGCGTGGCAGGGGGCGGGTTCACCGGGGAGCTGTTTTTT. This chain joins TRBV9 and TRBJ2-2; 8 bases line up with TRBD1. This CDR3 spans 16 amino acids. From germline, CDR1 is SGDLS and CDR2 YYNGEE. V lost 2 bases and J lost 4; bases outside the gene matches: 7.

The chain couples TRBV7-2 to TRBJ1-2; 11 positions match TRBD1. The CDR3 has 15 residues. The germline CDR1 and CDR2 sequences are SGHTA and FQGNSA. With 1 base clipped from V and 4 bases from J, the junction kept 2 bases outside the gene matches. CDR3 nucleotides: TGTGCCAGCAGCTTAGGGGGACAGGGGGGCTATGGCTACACCTTC. The encoded protein is CASSLGGQGGYGYTF. The entire variable domain, with the rest obtained from reference TRBV7-2 and TRBJ1-2, is as follows: GAGVSQSPSNKVTEKGKDVELRCDPISGHTALYWYRQSLGQGLEFLIYFQGNSAPDKSGLPSDRFSAERTGGSVSTLTIQRTQQEDSAVYLCASSLGGQGGYGYTFGSGTRLTVV.

The chain carries TRBV28 and TRBJ2-2; TRBD2 matches 12 bases. There are 15 residues in the CDR3. With V trimmed by 3 bases and J by 6 bases, 2 bases remained unmatched. The germline CDR1 and CDR2 sequences are MDHEN and SYDVKM. The CDR3 loop is CASSLSSGGAGELFF. As DNA, the CDR3 is TGTGCCAGCAGTTTGTCTAGCGGGGGGGCCGGGGAGCTGTTTTTT.